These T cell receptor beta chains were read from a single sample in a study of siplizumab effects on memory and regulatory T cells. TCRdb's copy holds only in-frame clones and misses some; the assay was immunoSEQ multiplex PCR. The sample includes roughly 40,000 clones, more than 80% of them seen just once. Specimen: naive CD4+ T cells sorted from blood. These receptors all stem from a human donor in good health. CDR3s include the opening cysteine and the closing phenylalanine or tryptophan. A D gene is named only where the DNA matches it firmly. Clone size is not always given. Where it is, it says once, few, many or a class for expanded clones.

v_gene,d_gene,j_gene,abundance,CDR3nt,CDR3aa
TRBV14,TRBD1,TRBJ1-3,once,TGTGCCAGCAGCCGAACCTGGGGACAGGGGAGACATTTT,CASSRTWGQGRHF
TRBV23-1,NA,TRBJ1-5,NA,TGCGCCAGCAGTCAAACTGCCCAGTATAGCAATCAGCCCCAGCATTTT,CASSQTAQYSNQPQHF
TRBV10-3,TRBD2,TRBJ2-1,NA,TGTGCCATCAGTGGATATGCGGGGGGGCCGAATGAGCAGTTCTTC,CAISGYAGGPNEQFF
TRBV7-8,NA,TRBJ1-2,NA,TGTGCCAGCAGCATAAGGGTCCCAAGGGCTGGCTACACCTTC,CASSIRVPRAGYTF
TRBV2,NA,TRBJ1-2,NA,TGTGCCAGCAGCCATCTGGGGAGGGACTATGGCTACACCTTC,CASSHLGRDYGYTF
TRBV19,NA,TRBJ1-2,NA,TGTGCCAGTAGTAACAGGGCTAACTATGGCTACACCTTC,CASSNRANYGYTF
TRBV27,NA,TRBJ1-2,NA,TGTGCCAGCAGCTCGCAGGGCTCGCGCTATGGCTACACCTTC,CASSSQGSRYGYTF
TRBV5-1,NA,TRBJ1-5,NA,TGCGCCAGCAGCATAGGGACTGCGGGGCAGCCCCAGCATTTT,CASSIGTAGQPQHF
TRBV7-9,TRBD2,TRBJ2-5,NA,TGTGCCAGCAGCTTACCATTAGCGGGGAAGGGAGAGACCCAGTACTTC,CASSLPLAGKGETQYF
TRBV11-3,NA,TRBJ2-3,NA,TGTGCCAGCAGCCAGAGGCCCACAGATACGCAGTATTTT,CASSQRPTDTQYF
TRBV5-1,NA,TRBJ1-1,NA,TGCGCCAGCAGCCCCCTCGGGGCGGAGAACACTGAAGCTTTCTTT,CASSPLGAENTEAFF
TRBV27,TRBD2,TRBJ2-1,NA,TGTGCCAGCACCCTACTAGCGGGGCGTTCTTACAATGAGCAGTTCTTC,CASTLLAGRSYNEQFF